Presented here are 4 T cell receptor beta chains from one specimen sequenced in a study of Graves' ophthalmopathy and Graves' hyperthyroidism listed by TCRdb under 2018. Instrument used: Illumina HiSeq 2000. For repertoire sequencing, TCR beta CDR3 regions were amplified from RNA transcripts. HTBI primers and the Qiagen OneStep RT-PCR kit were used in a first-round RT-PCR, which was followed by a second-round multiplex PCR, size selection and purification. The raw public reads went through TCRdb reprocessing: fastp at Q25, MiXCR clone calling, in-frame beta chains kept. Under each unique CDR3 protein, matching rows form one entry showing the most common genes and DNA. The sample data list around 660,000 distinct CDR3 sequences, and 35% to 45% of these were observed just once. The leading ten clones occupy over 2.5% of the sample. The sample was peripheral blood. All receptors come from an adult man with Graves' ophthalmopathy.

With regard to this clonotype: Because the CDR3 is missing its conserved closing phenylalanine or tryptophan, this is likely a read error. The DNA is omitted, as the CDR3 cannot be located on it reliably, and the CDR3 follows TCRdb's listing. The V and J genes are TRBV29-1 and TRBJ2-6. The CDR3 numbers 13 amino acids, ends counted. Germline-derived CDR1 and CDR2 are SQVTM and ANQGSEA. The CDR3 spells CSVLSSGANVPTY.

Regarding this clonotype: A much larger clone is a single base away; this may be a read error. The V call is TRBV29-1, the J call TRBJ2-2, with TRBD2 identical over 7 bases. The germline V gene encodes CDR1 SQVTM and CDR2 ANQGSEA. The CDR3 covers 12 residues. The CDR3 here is CSAPGGAGEPFF. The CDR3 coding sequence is TGCAGCGCCCCGGGGGGTGCCGGGGAGCCGTTTTTT.

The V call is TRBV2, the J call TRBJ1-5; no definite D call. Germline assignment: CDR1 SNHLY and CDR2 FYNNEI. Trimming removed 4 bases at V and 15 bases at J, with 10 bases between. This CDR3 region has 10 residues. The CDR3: CASSVRTTHF. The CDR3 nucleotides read TGTGCCAGCAGTGTTCGGACCACGCATTTT.

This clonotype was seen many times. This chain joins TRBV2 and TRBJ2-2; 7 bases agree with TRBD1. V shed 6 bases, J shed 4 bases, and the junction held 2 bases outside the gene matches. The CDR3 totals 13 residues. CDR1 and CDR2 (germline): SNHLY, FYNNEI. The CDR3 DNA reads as TGTGCCAGCAGGGGGACAGCCACCGGGGAGCTGTTTTTT. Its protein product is CASRGTATGELFF.